The rows below give T cell receptor beta chains drawn from one sample of a study of PD-L1 blockade in urothelial cancer. TCRdb keeps only in-frame clones here, not all; method: immunoSEQ multiplex PCR. The sample yields about 91,000 clones, 90% to 95% seen once. The sample was PBMCs, taken around atezolizumab (anti-PD-L1) treatment. These receptors all stem from a man in his sixties with urothelial cancer. The CDR3 runs from the conserved cysteine through the conserved F or W. Fields, in order: CDR3 DNA, CDR3 protein, D gene, J gene, clone size, V gene. D genes are given only for firm matches. For some rows the clone size is stated as once, few or many, or as a class when expanded; others skip it.

CDR3 DNA: TGTGCCAGCAGTTTATTATCTAGCGGGGGCCTCAGCACAGATACGCAGTATTTT; CDR3 protein: CASSLLSSGGLSTDTQYF; D gene: TRBD2; J gene: TRBJ2-3; clone size: .; V gene: TRBV27
CDR3 DNA: TGTGCCAGCAGCAGAGGACAGGGATGGTACAATGAGCAGTTCTTC; CDR3 protein: CASSRGQGWYNEQFF; D gene: TRBD1; J gene: TRBJ2-1; clone size: .; V gene: TRBV7-9
CDR3 DNA: TGCAGCGTTGTAACAGACGTCGGCACAGATGAAGCTTTCTTT; CDR3 protein: CSVVTDVGTDEAFF; D gene: .; J gene: TRBJ1-1; clone size: once; V gene: TRBV29-1
CDR3 DNA: TGTGCCAGCAGCCGGACTGCAGGGGCCAACGTCCTGACTTTC; CDR3 protein: CASSRTAGANVLTF; D gene: .; J gene: TRBJ2-6; clone size: .; V gene: TRBV14
CDR3 DNA: TGTGCCATCAGTGAAGCGGGAGACGCAGATACGCAGTATTTT; CDR3 protein: CAISEAGDADTQYF; D gene: TRBD2; J gene: TRBJ2-3; clone size: .; V gene: TRBV10-3
CDR3 DNA: TGTGCCAGCTCACCACATGCGAGGGCCGAGCAGTACTTC; CDR3 protein: CASSPHARAEQYF; D gene: .; J gene: TRBJ2-7; clone size: .; V gene: TRBV18
CDR3 DNA: TGTGCCAGCAGCGCCCGGGGGGGACAGGGGACTCCAGATACGCAGTATTTT; CDR3 protein: CASSARGGQGTPDTQYF; D gene: TRBD1; J gene: TRBJ2-3; clone size: .; V gene: TRBV7-2
CDR3 DNA: TGTGCCAGCAGTTTTGAGACAGGGGCCTATGGCTACACCTTC; CDR3 protein: CASSFETGAYGYTF; D gene: TRBD1; J gene: TRBJ1-2; clone size: .; V gene: TRBV28
CDR3 DNA: TGTGCCAGCAGCACCGACGGGGTTGAAGCTTTCTTT; CDR3 protein: CASSTDGVEAFF; D gene: .; J gene: TRBJ1-1; clone size: .; V gene: TRBV7-9
CDR3 DNA: TGCGCCAGCAGCTCGCCCGACTTTACAGATACGCAGTATTTT; CDR3 protein: CASSSPDFTDTQYF; D gene: .; J gene: TRBJ2-3; clone size: .; V gene: TRBV5-1
CDR3 DNA: TGCGCCAGCAGCCTGTCGAACCAGGGCGAAAAACTGTTTTTT; CDR3 protein: CASSLSNQGEKLFF; D gene: .; J gene: TRBJ1-4; clone size: once; V gene: TRBV5-1
CDR3 DNA: TGTGCCAGCAGTTTGGCTAGCGGGAGCTACGAGCAGTACTTC; CDR3 protein: CASSLASGSYEQYF; D gene: TRBD2; J gene: TRBJ2-7; clone size: .; V gene: TRBV5-4
CDR3 DNA: TGTGCCATCAGTGAGTCTAGGGGAAACCAAGAGACCCAGTACTTC; CDR3 protein: CAISESRGNQETQYF; D gene: .; J gene: TRBJ2-5; clone size: .; V gene: TRBV10-3
CDR3 DNA: TGCGCCAGCAGCTGGGGGGACAGGGGTTCGGGCGAGCAGTACTTC; CDR3 protein: CASSWGDRGSGEQYF; D gene: TRBD1; J gene: TRBJ2-7; clone size: few; V gene: TRBV5-1
CDR3 DNA: TGTGCCAGCAGCTCGCTAGCGCGTGAGCAGTTCTTC; CDR3 protein: CASSSLAREQFF; D gene: .; J gene: TRBJ2-1; clone size: once; V gene: TRBV11-2
CDR3 DNA: TGTGCCAGCAGATACAGGGGGCCGGGCACAGATACGCAGTATTTT; CDR3 protein: CASRYRGPGTDTQYF; D gene: TRBD1; J gene: TRBJ2-3; clone size: .; V gene: TRBV7-3
CDR3 DNA: TGTGCCAGTAGTATCGGACAGGGGTCTGAAGCTTTCTTT; CDR3 protein: CASSIGQGSEAFF; D gene: TRBD1; J gene: TRBJ1-1; clone size: .; V gene: TRBV19
CDR3 DNA: TGTGCAATGTCTAAGGACACACAAGAAGCTTTCTTT; CDR3 protein: CAMSKDTQEAFF; D gene: .; J gene: TRBJ1-1; clone size: few; V gene: TRBV12-2
CDR3 DNA: TGTGCCAGCAGCCCCAGCGGGGGGGCCTCCGGGGAGCTGTTTTTT; CDR3 protein: CASSPSGGASGELFF; D gene: TRBD2; J gene: TRBJ2-2; clone size: .; V gene: TRBV7-2
CDR3 DNA: TGTGCCAGCAGCCCCCGACTAGCTGAGCAGTTCTTC; CDR3 protein: CASSPRLAEQFF; D gene: TRBD2; J gene: TRBJ2-1; clone size: .; V gene: TRBV5-6
CDR3 DNA: TGCGCCAGCAGAGAACAGGGTTTTGGCGCTACCTACGAGCAGTACTTC; CDR3 protein: CASREQGFGATYEQYF; D gene: .; J gene: TRBJ2-7; clone size: .; V gene: TRBV5-1
CDR3 DNA: TGTGCCAGTAGTATAGGAAGAGGGGGCGCGGGGAATCAGCCCCAGCATTTT; CDR3 protein: CASSIGRGGAGNQPQHF; D gene: TRBD1; J gene: TRBJ1-5; clone size: .; V gene: TRBV19
CDR3 DNA: TGTGCCAGCAGCTCAGGGGGGTTCAATGAGCAGTTCTTC; CDR3 protein: CASSSGGFNEQFF; D gene: .; J gene: TRBJ2-1; clone size: .; V gene: TRBV5-4
CDR3 DNA: TGTGCCAGCAGCCCCGGGGGCGGGGAGCTGTTTTTT; CDR3 protein: CASSPGGGELFF; D gene: .; J gene: TRBJ2-2; clone size: once; V gene: TRBV7-9
CDR3 DNA: TGTGCCAGCAGTTTAACCGGGTTGCGAGGAAACACCATATATTTT; CDR3 protein: CASSLTGLRGNTIYF; D gene: .; J gene: TRBJ1-3; clone size: .; V gene: TRBV27
CDR3 DNA: TGTGCCAGCATCCCAATTAGCCTTGCGGGACTAGTCTACAATGAGCAGTTCTTC; CDR3 protein: CASIPISLAGLVYNEQFF; D gene: TRBD2; J gene: TRBJ2-1; clone size: .; V gene: TRBV5-8